The sequence of this TCR beta chain was determined in a study of T-cell memory formation after mild COVID-19. Study summary: Largely donor-specific TCR clusters were found. Study findings and constraints: Whether second-wave clones peaking at day 37 were SARS-CoV-2 specific went unconfirmed. While clones contracting from day 15 to 85 were balanced between CD4 and CD8, later expanders leaned CD4+.

TCRdb fed the 5' RACE reads into MiXCR, producing one record per CDR3 protein. This table has about 140,000 distinct CDR3 sequences, roughly 14% appearing once. V lost 1 base and J lost 9, with 16 bases in between. The CDR3 has 14 amino acids. The V gene's germline CDR1 is DFQATT and CDR2 SNEGSKA (reference sequence). This clonotype was counted between two and nine times. Its target is unknown. The origin of this receptor is an adult woman who had mild COVID-19 (a few samples of this study predate the infection). Cell type and time point are not known. The rearrangement uses TRBV20-1 and TRBJ2-1, with D perhaps TRBD1 (5 bases). The sequencing input was PBMCs or a T cell subset sorted from them (not recorded which). The DNA of the CDR3 is TGCAGTGCTAGAGGTTCTATCCAGGGTGGTGAGCAGTTCTTC. It yields the protein CSARGSIQGGEQFF.